This T cell receptor beta chain is drawn from a study of neoadjuvant anti-PD-1 for oral cavity cancer. Overall study: Around day 43, patients without progression received a fourth nivolumab dose before surgery. Study-wide results and caveats: Treg/Th17 ratio rose with pretreatment blood and fell with post-treatment tumor TCRbeta clonality.

Unmatched junction bases numbered 5, after V lost 4 bases and J lost 4 bases. Germline loops: CDR1 SNHLY, CDR2 FYNNEI. CDR3 length: 14 amino acids. Data came from immunoSEQ multiplex PCR; TCRdb stores just in-frame clones and leaves some out. The sample contains 75,000 or so clones, roughly 80% of which appear only once. About this clone: The antigen is not known.

These newly diagnosed stage II-IVA oral cavity squamous cell carcinoma patients had no prior systemic or radiation treatment. This clonotype was obtained from a person between 35 and 79 years old with oral cavity squamous cell carcinoma. Sample: PBMCs, taken before nivolumab (anti-PD-1) treatment. This chain joins TRBV2 and TRBJ1-1; 8 bases fit TRBD1. CDR3 residues: CASSGQGASTEAFF. DNA for the CDR3: TGTGCCAGCAGTGGGCAGGGGGCTTCCACTGAAGCTTTCTTT.